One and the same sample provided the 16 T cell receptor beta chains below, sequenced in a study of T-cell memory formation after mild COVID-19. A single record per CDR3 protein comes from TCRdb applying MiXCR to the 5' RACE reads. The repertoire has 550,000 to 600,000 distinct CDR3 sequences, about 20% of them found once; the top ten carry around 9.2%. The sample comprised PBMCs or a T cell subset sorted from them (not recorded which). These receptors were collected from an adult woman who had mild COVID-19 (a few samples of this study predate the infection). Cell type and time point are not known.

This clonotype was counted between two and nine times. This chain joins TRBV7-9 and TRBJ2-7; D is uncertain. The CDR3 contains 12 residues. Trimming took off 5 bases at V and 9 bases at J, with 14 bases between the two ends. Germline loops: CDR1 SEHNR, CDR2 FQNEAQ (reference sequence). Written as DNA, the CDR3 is TGTGCCAGCAGCCGCCCGGGTGTAGGGCAGTACTTC. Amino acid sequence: CASSRPGVGQYF.

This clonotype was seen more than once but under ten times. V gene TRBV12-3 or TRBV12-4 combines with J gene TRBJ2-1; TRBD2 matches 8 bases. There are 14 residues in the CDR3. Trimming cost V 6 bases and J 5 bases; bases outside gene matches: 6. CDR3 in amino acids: CASRPSGSHNEQFF. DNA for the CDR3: TGTGCCAGCAGACCCAGCGGGAGTCACAATGAGCAGTTCTTC.

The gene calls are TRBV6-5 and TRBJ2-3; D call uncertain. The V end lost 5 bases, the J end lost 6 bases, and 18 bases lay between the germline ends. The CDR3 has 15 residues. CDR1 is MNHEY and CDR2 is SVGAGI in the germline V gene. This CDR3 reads CASSLNWSGRDTQYF. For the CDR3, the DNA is TGTGCCAGCAGTCTTAACTGGTCGGGCAGGGATACGCAGTATTTT.

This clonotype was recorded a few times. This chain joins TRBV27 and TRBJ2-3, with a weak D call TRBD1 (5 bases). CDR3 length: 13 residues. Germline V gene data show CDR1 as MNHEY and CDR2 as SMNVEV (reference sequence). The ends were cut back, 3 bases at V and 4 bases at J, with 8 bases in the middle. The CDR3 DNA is TGTGCCAGCAGTTTTCAGGGATCAGATACGCAGTATTTT. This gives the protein CASSFQGSDTQYF.

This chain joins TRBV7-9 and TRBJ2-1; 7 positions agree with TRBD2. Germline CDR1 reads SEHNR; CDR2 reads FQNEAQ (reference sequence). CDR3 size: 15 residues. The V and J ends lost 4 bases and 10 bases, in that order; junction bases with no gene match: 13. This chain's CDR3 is CASSYNGAGEREQFF. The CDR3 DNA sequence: TGTGCCAGCAGCTACAACGGGGCGGGAGAAAGGGAGCAGTTCTTC.

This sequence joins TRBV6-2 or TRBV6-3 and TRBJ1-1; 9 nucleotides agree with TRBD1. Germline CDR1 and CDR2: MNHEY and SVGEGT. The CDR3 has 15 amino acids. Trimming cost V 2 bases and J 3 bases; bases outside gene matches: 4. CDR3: CASSYRGQGHTEAFF. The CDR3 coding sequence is TGTGCCAGCAGTTACCGAGGACAGGGGCACACTGAAGCTTTCTTT.

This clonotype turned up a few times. CDR3 coding DNA: TGTGCCACCAGTGAGGTGTCGAACACCGGGGAGCTGTTTTTT. It is translated as CATSEVSNTGELFF. The chain joins TRBV24-1 to TRBJ2-2, with no clear D. The germline gives CDR1 KGHDR, CDR2 SFDVKD. The CDR3 has 14 amino acids. The V gene lost 4 bases and the J gene lost 0 bases, with 5 bases spanning the gap.

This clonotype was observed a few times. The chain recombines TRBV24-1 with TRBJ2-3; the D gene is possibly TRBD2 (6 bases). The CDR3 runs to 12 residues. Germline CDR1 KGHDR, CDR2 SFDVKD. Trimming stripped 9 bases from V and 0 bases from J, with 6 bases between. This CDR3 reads CATGTSTDTQYF. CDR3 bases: TGTGCCACCGGGACTAGCACAGATACGCAGTATTTT.

As DNA, the CDR3 is TGTGCCAGCAGTCTCAGCGGGAGGGCCCACAACGAGCAGTACTTC. Translating gives CASSLSGRAHNEQYF. V gene TRBV28 combines with J gene TRBJ2-7, with 10 bases identical to TRBD2. The CDR3 loop spans 15 amino acids. Germline CDR1 MDHEN, CDR2 SYDVKM. Trimming cost V 5 bases and J 5 bases; bases outside gene matches: 9.

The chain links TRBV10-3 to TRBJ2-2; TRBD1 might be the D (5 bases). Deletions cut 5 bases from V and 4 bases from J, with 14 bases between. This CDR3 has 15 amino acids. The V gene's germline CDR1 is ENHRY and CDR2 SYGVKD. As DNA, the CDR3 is TGTGCCATCAGTAGCAGGGAAAGTGGCACCGGGGAGCTGTTTTTT. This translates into CAISSRESGTGELFF.

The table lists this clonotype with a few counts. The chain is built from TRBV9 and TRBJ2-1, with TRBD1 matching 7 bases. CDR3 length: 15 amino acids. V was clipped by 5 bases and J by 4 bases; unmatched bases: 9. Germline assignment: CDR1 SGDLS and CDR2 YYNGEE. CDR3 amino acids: CASRGTGTEYNEQFF. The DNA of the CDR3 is TGTGCCAGCAGAGGCACCGGGACAGAGTACAATGAGCAGTTCTTC.

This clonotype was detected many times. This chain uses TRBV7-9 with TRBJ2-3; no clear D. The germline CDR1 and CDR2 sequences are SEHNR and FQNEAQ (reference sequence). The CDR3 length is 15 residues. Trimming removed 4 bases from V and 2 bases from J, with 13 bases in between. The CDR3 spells CASSSTSQPTDTQYF. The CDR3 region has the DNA TGTGCCAGCAGCTCGACCAGCCAACCCACAGATACGCAGTATTTT.

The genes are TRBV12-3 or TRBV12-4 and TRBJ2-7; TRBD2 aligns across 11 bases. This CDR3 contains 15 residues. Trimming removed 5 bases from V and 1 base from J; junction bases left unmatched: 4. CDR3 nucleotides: TGTGCCAGCAGTGAAACTAGCGGGAGTTCCTACGAGCAGTACTTC. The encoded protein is CASSETSGSSYEQYF.

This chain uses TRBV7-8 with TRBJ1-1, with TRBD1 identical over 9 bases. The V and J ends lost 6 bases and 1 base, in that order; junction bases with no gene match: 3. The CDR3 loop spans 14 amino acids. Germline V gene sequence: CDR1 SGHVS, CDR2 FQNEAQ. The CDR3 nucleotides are TGTGCCAGCAGAGGGGGACAGGGGAACACTGAAGCTTTCTTT. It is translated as CASRGGQGNTEAFF. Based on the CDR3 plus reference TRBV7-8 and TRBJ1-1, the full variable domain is GAGVSQSPRYKVAKRGQDVALRCDPISGHVSLFWYQQALGQGPEFLTYFQNEAQLDKSGLPSDRFFAERPEGSVSTLKIQRTQQEDSAVYLCASRGGQGNTEAFFGQGTRLTVV.

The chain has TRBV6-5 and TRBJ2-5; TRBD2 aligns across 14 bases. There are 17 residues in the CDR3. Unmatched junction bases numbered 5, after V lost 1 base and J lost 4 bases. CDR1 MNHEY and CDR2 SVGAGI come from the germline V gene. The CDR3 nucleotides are TGTGCCAGCAGTTACTTCAGGACTAGCGGGGGGAGAGAGACCCAGTACTTC. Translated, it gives CASSYFRTSGGRETQYF.

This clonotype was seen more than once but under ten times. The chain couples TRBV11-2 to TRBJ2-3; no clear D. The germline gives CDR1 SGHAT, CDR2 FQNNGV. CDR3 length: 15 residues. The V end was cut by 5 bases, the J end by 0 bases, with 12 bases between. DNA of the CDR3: TGTGCCAGCAGCGCAACTCCGGGTAGCACAGATACGCAGTATTTT. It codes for CASSATPGSTDTQYF.